The clone carrying this TCR beta chain has only a few counts. TCRdb keeps only in-frame clones here, not all; method: immunoSEQ multiplex PCR. The sample yields around 84,000 clones, 88% seen once. The germline V gene encodes CDR1 SEHNR and CDR2 FQNEAQ (reference sequence). This CDR3 has 15 residues. V was clipped by 1 base and J by 9 bases; unmatched bases: 7. This specimen comes from a study of T cell responses to AZD1222 COVID-19 vaccine. The wider study: The analysis combined second doses at about 4 or about 12 weeks.

Source: peripheral blood, taken on day 0 of AZD1222 vaccination. The chain combines TRBV7-9 with TRBJ2-1, with 9 bases lining up with TRBD2. The sequence was obtained from an adult in good health. Here the CDR3 DNA reads TGTGCCAGCAGCTTAGGTGTTAGCGGGAGATCTGAGCAGTTCTTC. It translates to CASSLGVSGRSEQFF.